Detailed here is one TCR beta chain. This clonotype was seen a handful of times. There is no known antigen for this receptor. Base qualities are not provided; no much larger clone lies one nucleotide away. The instrument was an Illumina NovaSeq 6000. TCRalpha and TCRbeta cDNA libraries were constructed by 5'RACE with constant-segment primers, with sample barcodes and unique molecular identifiers being introduced. RNA was extracted from every sample with Trizol reagent. Libraries were amplified in two PCR steps, with a second sample barcode and Illumina TruSeq adapters added in the second step. Libraries were sequenced on an Illumina NovaSeq with 2 x 150 bp paired-end reads. The original methods were these. Demultiplexing of reads and collapsing into UMI-guided consensus sequences were performed with migec v1.2.7. Using mixcr v2.1.11, UMI consensuses were aligned to TRA and TRB V and J templates and then assembled into clonotypes. Expanded or contracted clonotypes were those called significant by both edgeR and NoisET, with noise models trained on biological replicates. For edgeR calls, the cutoffs were a false discovery rate-adjusted p below 0.01 and a log2 fold-change threshold of 1. As an exploratory analysis of dynamics, max-normalized trajectories of the 1000 most abundant clonotypes were examined with PCA combined with hierarchical clustering. Separately sequenced CD4+ and CD8+ repertoires were used to assign a CD4 or CD8 phenotype to each responding clone. The public reads were reanalyzed by TCRdb: fastp trimming at Q25, MiXCR alignment, in-frame beta chains only. Here each entry gathers all rows of one CDR3 protein and keeps the most common genes and DNA. The V and J calls follow TCRdb's processing rather than the paper's. The sample table contains 200,000 to 250,000 distinct CDR3 sequences; only one count was recorded for 15% to 20% of them. Approximately 3.5% of the sample comes from the top ten.

Ficoll-Paque density gradient centrifugation was used to isolate PBMCs. The data belong to a study of T-cell memory formation after mild COVID-19 (dated by TCRdb to about 2021). Context from the whole study: TCR sequence clusters from the two donors were found to be largely donor specific. Longitudinal TCRalpha and TCRbeta repertoire sequencing tracked T-cell clones expanding and contracting after mild COVID-19 in a couple of donors. The cohort comprised two young, previously healthy adult volunteers, one female and one male.

From V the trimming removes 7 bases and from J it removes 3 bases, while the gene matches leave 4 bases of the junction unaccounted for. The CDR3 starts with the cysteine, ends with the phenylalanine, and has 13 residues. Only the CDR3 DNA is retained, 39 bases long and in frame from the first base. CDR1 MNHNY and CDR2 SVGAGI are derived from the germline V gene (reference sequence). What the study reported, not specific to this receptor: Some responding clones were detected in pre-infection memory, suggesting pre-existing cross-reactive memory T cells joined the SARS-CoV-2 response. Contracting CD4+ clones appeared mostly in the CM and EM memory subsets, whereas CD8+ clones were enriched in EMRA. Only a couple of mild cases were covered by the study, and larger cohorts that include severe cases with pre-infection samples were considered necessary. Clones contracting from day 15 to 85 had balanced CD4/CD8 phenotypes, while a second wave expanding from day 15 to 37 was biased towards CD4+. The second-wave clones that peaked on day 37 were not confirmed to be SARS-CoV-2 specific.

The sequenced sample was PBMCs or a T cell subset sorted from them (not recorded which). This clonotype was obtained from a man in his late teens or twenties who had mild COVID-19 (a few samples of this study predate the infection). The sample titles of this study are shuffled in the database, so cell type and time point are left out; the donor was told from shared clones. Rearrangement joined TRBV6-6 to TRBJ2-3, with 7 bases aligning to TRBD2. The DNA sequence is as follows: TGTGCCAGCAAGGGAGGGGCGACAGATACGCAGTATTTT. Translated, it reads CASKGGATDTQYF.